This TCR beta chain stems from a study of T cells in Graves' hyperthyroidism and ophthalmopathy. The source material, RNA transcripts, was used to amplify TCR beta CDR3 regions. During a first-round RT-PCR of the TCR CDR3, the HTBI primer set was used. TCRdb analysed the multiplex PCR reads with MiXCR anew, one entry per CDR3 protein. The sample records approximately 260,000 distinct CDR3 sequences, about 15% being singletons. CDR1 and CDR2 from the germline V gene are SGHRS and YFSETQ. The CDR3 extends over 15 amino acids. V gave up 1 base and J gave up 2 bases, with 10 bases separating them. Many counts were recorded for this clonotype. Fresh peripheral blood, around 9.3 ml of it, supplied the PBMCs.

The chain recombines TRBV5-1 with TRBJ2-1; perhaps TRBD1 as D (5 bases). The clonotype comes from a woman in her 50s with Graves' hyperthyroidism that later progressed to Graves' ophthalmopathy. The sample was blood. The CDR3 bases are TGCGCCAGCAGCTTGAACACAGGAGCCTACAATGAGCAGTTCTTC. Translation gives CASSLNTGAYNEQFF.